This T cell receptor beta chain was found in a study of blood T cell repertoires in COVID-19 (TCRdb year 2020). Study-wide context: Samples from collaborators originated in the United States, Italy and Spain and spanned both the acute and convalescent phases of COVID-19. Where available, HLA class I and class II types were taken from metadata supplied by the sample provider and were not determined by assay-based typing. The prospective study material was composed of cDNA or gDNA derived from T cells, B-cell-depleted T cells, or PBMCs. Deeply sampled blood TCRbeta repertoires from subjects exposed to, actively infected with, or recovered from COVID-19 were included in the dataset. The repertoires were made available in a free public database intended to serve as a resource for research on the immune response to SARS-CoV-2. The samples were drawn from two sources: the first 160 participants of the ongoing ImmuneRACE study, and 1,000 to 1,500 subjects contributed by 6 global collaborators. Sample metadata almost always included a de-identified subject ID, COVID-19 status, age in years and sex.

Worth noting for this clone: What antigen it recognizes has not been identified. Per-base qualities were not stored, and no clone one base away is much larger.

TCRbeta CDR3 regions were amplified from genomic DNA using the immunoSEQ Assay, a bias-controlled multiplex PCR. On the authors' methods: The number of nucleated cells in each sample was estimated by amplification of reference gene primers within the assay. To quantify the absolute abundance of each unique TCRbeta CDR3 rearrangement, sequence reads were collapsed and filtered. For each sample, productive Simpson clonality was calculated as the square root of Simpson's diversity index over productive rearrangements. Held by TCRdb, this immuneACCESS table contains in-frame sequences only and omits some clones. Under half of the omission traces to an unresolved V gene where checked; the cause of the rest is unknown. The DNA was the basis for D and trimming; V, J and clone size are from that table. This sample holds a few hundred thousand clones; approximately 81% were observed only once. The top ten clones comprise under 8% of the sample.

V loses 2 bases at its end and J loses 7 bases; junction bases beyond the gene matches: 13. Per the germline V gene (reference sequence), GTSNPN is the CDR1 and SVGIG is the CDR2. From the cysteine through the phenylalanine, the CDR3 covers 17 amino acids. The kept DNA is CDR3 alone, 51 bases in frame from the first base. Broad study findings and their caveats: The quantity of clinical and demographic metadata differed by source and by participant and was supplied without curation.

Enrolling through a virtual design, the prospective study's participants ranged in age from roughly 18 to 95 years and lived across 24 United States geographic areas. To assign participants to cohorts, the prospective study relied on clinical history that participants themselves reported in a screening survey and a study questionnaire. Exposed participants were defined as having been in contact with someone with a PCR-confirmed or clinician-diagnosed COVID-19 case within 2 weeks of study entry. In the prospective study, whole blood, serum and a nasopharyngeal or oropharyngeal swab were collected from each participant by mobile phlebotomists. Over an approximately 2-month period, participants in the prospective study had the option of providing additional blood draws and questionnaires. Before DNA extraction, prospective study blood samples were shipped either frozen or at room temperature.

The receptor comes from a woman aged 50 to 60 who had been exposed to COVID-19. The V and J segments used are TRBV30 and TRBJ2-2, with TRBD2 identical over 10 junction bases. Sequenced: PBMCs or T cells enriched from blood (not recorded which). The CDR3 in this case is CAWSRSLFSGGSGELFF. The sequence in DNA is TGTGCCTGGAGTAGAAGCCTCTTTAGCGGGGGGAGCGGGGAGCTGTTTTTT.